This T cell receptor (beta chain) derives from a study of blood T cell repertoires in COVID-19. As for the study in general: Acute and convalescent COVID-19 specimens originated in the United States, Italy and Spain. Sources were T cells, B-cell-depleted T cells, or PBMCs; the material itself was cDNA or gDNA.

Germline CDR1 is SGHRS and CDR2 is YFSETQ. This CDR3 spans 15 amino acids. As handled by the study authors: How many nucleated cells were present was estimated from reference gene primer amplification. Using immunoSEQ multiplex PCR, the repertoire was profiled, and TCRdb retains in-frame clones only, with some absent. That table is the source of V, J and clone size, and D and trimming were worked out from the DNA. The table has about 55,000 clones, around nine tenths seen once. The sequence came from a man aged 55 to 69 with active COVID-19. This chain joins TRBV5-1 and TRBJ1-3; the D gene is possibly TRBD1 (5 bases). The sequenced sample was peripheral blood. The CDR3 loop reads CASPPGGEDGNTIYF. CDR3 DNA sequence: TGCGCTTCTCCTCCGGGGGGGGAGGACGGAAACACCATATATTTT.